A single sample is the source of the 14 T cell receptor beta chains below, sequenced in a study of shared clonotypes between healthy human individuals. Produced via immunoSEQ multiplex PCR; TCRdb's table is partial and in-frame only. The sample carries about 870,000 clones, 90% to 95% recorded once. CD45RO-negative, CCR7-positively selected cells formed the naive CD8 fraction, excluding terminally differentiated effector memory CD45RA+ cells. Sequenced input: naive CD8+ T cells sorted from blood. These receptors all come from a young man in good health.

V is TRBV2 and J is TRBJ1-1, with D unclear. This CDR3 is 13 amino acids long. The V end lost 7 bases, the J end lost 11 bases, and 20 bases lay between the germline ends. Germline CDR1 and CDR2: SNHLY and FYNNEI. This chain's CDR3 is CASNGRRAHGAFF. For the CDR3, the DNA is TGTGCCAGCAATGGCAGGAGAGCCCATGGGGCTTTCTTT.

CDR3 nucleotides: TGTGCCAGCAGCCGAGACCCCATTGATACGCAGTATTTT. This codes for CASSRDPIDTQYF. The chain has TRBV6-5 and TRBJ2-3; no firm D call. The CDR3 consists of 13 residues. Trimming removed 6 bases at V and 6 bases at J, with 13 bases between. Germline CDR1 MNHEY, CDR2 SVGAGI.

The chain employs TRBV7-9 and TRBJ2-6; D might be TRBD2 (5 bases). Trimming removed 0 bases from V and 3 bases from J, with 12 bases in between. There are 17 residues in the CDR3. Per the germline V gene, CDR1 is SEHNR and CDR2 is FQNEAQ (reference sequence). CDR3 sequence reads: CASSLARADYGANVLTF. CDR3 in DNA: TGTGCCAGCAGCTTAGCGCGGGCAGATTATGGGGCCAACGTCCTGACTTTC.

This chain joins TRBV5-4 and TRBJ2-6, with a weak D call TRBD1 (6 bases). The V end was cut by 2 bases, the J end by 1 base, with 7 bases between. Germline V gene lookup returns CDR1 SGHNT and CDR2 YYREEE (reference sequence). There are 15 residues in the CDR3. Here the CDR3 reads CASSFTGSGANVLTF. The CDR3 DNA reads as TGTGCCAGCAGCTTTACAGGGTCTGGGGCCAACGTCCTGACTTTC.

The V call is TRBV5-5, the J call TRBJ2-1, with D uncertain. The germline V gene has CDR1 SGHKS and CDR2 YYEKEE (reference sequence). The V and J ends lost 1 base and 2 bases respectively, with 19 bases between them. CDR3 length equals 18 residues. The CDR3 spells CASSLSSGAPTPYNEQFF. CDR3 nucleotide sequence: TGTGCCAGCAGCTTGTCCTCCGGAGCGCCGACACCCTACAATGAGCAGTTCTTC.

The CDR3 loop is CASSSGTGVSEQYF. In DNA, the CDR3 is TGTGCCAGCAGCTCCGGGACAGGGGTCTCCGAGCAGTACTTC. The rearrangement links TRBV5-4 to TRBJ2-7; 10 positions agree with TRBD1. After removal of 3 bases from V and 6 bases from J, the junction contained 6 bases not matched to a gene. CDR3 size: 14 residues. CDR1 and CDR2 from the germline V gene are SGHNT and YYREEE (reference sequence).

In this sample, this clone turned up once. The rearrangement joins TRBV7-9 to TRBJ1-1; D unclear. Germline loops: CDR1 SEHNR, CDR2 FQNEAQ (reference sequence). V was cut by 7 bases and J by 2 bases, with 5 bases left in between. The CDR3 is made up of 11 amino acids. The CDR3 region is CASTLNTEAFF. Written as DNA, the CDR3 is TGTGCCAGCACCCTCAACACTGAAGCTTTCTTT.

Here the CDR3 DNA reads TGTGCCAGCAGAGGACTAGCGGGGGGCTACGAGCAGTACTTC. Protein product: CASRGLAGGYEQYF. The V and J genes are TRBV27 and TRBJ2-7; TRBD2 agrees at 14 bases. Per germline, CDR1 MNHEY and CDR2 SMNVEV (reference sequence). The CDR3 sequence is 14 residues long. V gave up 6 bases and J gave up 3 bases; unmatched junction bases: 1.

The chain recombines TRBV7-7 with TRBJ2-7; 13 bases align to TRBD2. Germline lookup yields CDR1 SSHAT and CDR2 FNYEAQ (reference sequence). Trimming cost V 5 bases and J 5 bases; bases outside gene matches: 3. The CDR3 spans 14 residues. This chain's CDR3 is CASSDGLAGDEQYF. The CDR3 region has the DNA TGTGCCAGCAGCGACGGACTAGCGGGAGACGAGCAGTACTTC.

The table lists this clone with a count of one. This chain connects TRBV15 to TRBJ2-7; the D is unclear. V was clipped by 2 bases and J by 1 base, with 9 bases between them. The CDR3 consists of 14 residues. Germline V gene lookup returns CDR1 LNHNV and CDR2 YYDKDF (reference sequence). This CDR3 reads CATSRFDGSYEQYF. Here the CDR3 DNA reads TGTGCCACCAGCAGATTCGACGGATCCTACGAGCAGTACTTC.

The V gene is TRBV28, the J gene TRBJ2-7; 13 bases align to TRBD2. The CDR3 length is 17 residues. The ends lost 6 bases at V and 4 bases at J; junction bases unmatched: 12. CDR1 is MDHEN and CDR2 is SYDVKM in the germline V gene. DNA for the CDR3: TGTGCCAGCAGCCCCGTCCCCGGGACTAGCGGGACTTACGAGCAGTACTTC. It translates to CASSPVPGTSGTYEQYF.

This clone has a single count. The rearrangement joins TRBV7-9 to TRBJ1-4; no definite D call. CDR3 length: 15 amino acids. Germline V gene lookup returns CDR1 SEHNR and CDR2 FQNEAQ (reference sequence). With 5 bases removed from V and 0 bases from J, the gap between germline ends came to 10 bases. The CDR3 DNA reads as TGTGCCAGCAGCCTTACAAGTGCAACTAATGAAAAACTGTTTTTT. Protein: CASSLTSATNEKLFF.

The chain joins TRBV10-3 to TRBJ1-5, with 9 bases identical to TRBD1. This CDR3 is built from 14 residues. Germline-derived CDR1 and CDR2 are ENHRY and SYGVKD. The J segment lost 2 bases and the V segment lost 4 bases, leaving 0 bases of the junction unmatched. The chain's CDR3 is CAISGTGGNQPQHF. The DNA of the CDR3 is TGTGCCATCAGTGGGACAGGGGGCAATCAGCCCCAGCATTTT.

The V gene is TRBV5-1, the J gene TRBJ2-1, with 8 bases matching TRBD1. The CDR3 is 14 residues long. Germline CDR1 SGHRS, CDR2 YFSETQ. V trimming: 4 bases; J trimming: 7 bases; junction bases outside the gene matches: 7. CDR3 in amino acids: CASSAGDRLNEQFF. CDR3 sequence (DNA): TGCGCCAGCAGCGCCGGGGACAGGTTAAATGAGCAGTTCTTC.